This T cell receptor (beta chain) was found in a study of cytomegalovirus exposure and HLA in healthy donors. Whole-study results and caveats: In a later analysis, most CMV-associated TCR beta chains appeared HLA-restricted. Later on, an analysis showed TCR association rates differing by HLA locus, with DRB1 the most and HLA-C the fewest.

In germline, CDR1 is SGHNT, CDR2 YENEEA. Losses at the gene ends were 6 bases for V and 0 bases for J; bases not matched to a gene: 8. CDR3 length: 16 residues. For this clone: Its antigen is not identified.

Primers included in the PCR were 60 Vbeta and 13 Jbeta primers. TCRdb's copy holds only in-frame clones and misses some; the assay was immunoSEQ multiplex PCR. Of under 150,000 clones in the sample, 82% were seen once. Sequenced material: PBMCs. This TCR was recovered from a male donor in good health and CMV-seronegative. The chain has TRBV11-3 and TRBJ1-3, with 7 bases matching TRBD1. Here the CDR3 reads CASSSGQAVSGNTIYF. The CDR3 bases are TGTGCCAGCAGTTCCGGACAGGCAGTCTCTGGAAACACCATATATTTT.